This passage covers 12 T cell receptor beta chains from one sample sequenced in a study of blood T cell repertoires in COVID-19. The assay was immunoSEQ multiplex PCR, and TCRdb's table has in-frame clones only and misses some. The repertoire holds about 190,000 clones, with around 80% as singletons. The sequencing input was peripheral blood. These receptors originate from a woman aged 55-69 years with COVID-19, enrolled during active disease.

This clone came up a few times. The chain has TRBV7-9 and TRBJ1-1; maybe TRBD1 (6 bases). In germline, CDR1 is SEHNR, CDR2 FQNEAQ (reference sequence). CDR3 size: 14 residues. Trimming removed 5 bases at V and 2 bases at J, with 12 bases between. The chain's CDR3 is CASSLGGGNTEAFF. CDR3 DNA sequence: TGTGCCAGCAGCCTAGGAGGGGGAAACACTGAAGCTTTCTTT.

The chain links TRBV13 to TRBJ1-1, with 8 bases that match TRBD1. Germline assignment: CDR1 PRHDT and CDR2 FYEKMQ (reference sequence). The CDR3 spans 13 residues. With 5 bases clipped from V and 5 bases from J, the junction kept 4 bases outside the gene matches. The CDR3 DNA reads TGTGCCAGCAGCCCTTGGACAGGGACTGAAGCTTTCTTT. Its translation is CASSPWTGTEAFF.

The chain carries TRBV7-8 and TRBJ2-5, with D possibly TRBD2 on 6 matching bases. This CDR3 spans 13 amino acids. Trimming took off 5 bases at V and 5 bases at J, with 12 bases between the two ends. Germline V gene sequence: CDR1 SGHVS, CDR2 FQNEAQ. The CDR3 region has the DNA TGTGCCAGCAGCCGGGAGATTCGGGAGACCCAGTACTTC. As protein: CASSREIRETQYF.

The V call is TRBV28, the J call TRBJ1-1; tentatively, D is TRBD1 (6 bases). This CDR3 comprises 13 residues. The V gene lost 6 bases and the J gene lost 1 base, with 9 bases spanning the gap. Per germline, CDR1 MDHEN and CDR2 SYDVKM. This CDR3 reads CASRPGQNTEAFF. The CDR3 coding sequence is TGTGCCAGCAGACCGGGACAGAACACTGAAGCTTTCTTT.

This clone turned up a few times. The CDR3 region has the DNA TGTGCCAGCTCATCCGCCGGGACAGGATGGAACACTGAAGCTTTCTTT. Protein sequence: CASSSAGTGWNTEAFF. The chain couples TRBV18 to TRBJ1-1; 8 bases match TRBD1. The trim removed 5 bases at V and 1 base at J, leaving 9 bases unmatched. The CDR3 length is 16 residues. Germline V CDR1 and CDR2: KGHSH, LQKENI.

V gene TRBV3-1 (or the pseudogene TRBV3-2) combines with J gene TRBJ2-1, with 11 bases matching TRBD2. CDR1 is LGHDT and CDR2 is YNNKEL in the germline V gene (reference sequence). The CDR3 totals 16 residues. Trimming at V came to 0 bases and at J to 15 bases, leaving 13 bases not matched to a gene. The CDR3 DNA sequence: TGTGCCAGCAGCCAAGATAGTAGCGGGGGGGCAAGGGGTGTGTTCTTC. Translated, it gives CASSQDSSGGARGVFF.

The rearrangement uses TRBV10-3 and TRBJ2-3, with TRBD1 matching over 8 bases. The CDR3 covers 14 residues. Unmatched junction bases numbered 4, after V lost 6 bases and J lost 2 bases. Germline V CDR1 and CDR2: ENHRY, SYGVKD. The DNA for the CDR3 is TGTGCCATCAGACAGGGACAGGACACAGATACGCAGTATTTT. This translates into CAIRQGQDTDTQYF.

This chain links TRBV7-9 with TRBJ2-2; tentative D call: TRBD1 (7 bases). With 3 bases removed from V and 5 bases from J, the gap between germline ends came to 16 bases. The CDR3 sequence is 16 residues long. Germline V CDR1 and CDR2: SEHNR, FQNEAQ (reference sequence). Here the CDR3 DNA reads TGTGCCAGCAGCTTCCAGGGGGGAGGCGGTACCGGGGAGCTGTTTTTT. The encoded protein is CASSFQGGGGTGELFF.

This clone came up many times. The chain employs TRBV4-1 and TRBJ1-5; D is perhaps TRBD1 (5 bases). This CDR3 has 17 residues. Germline values: CDR1 MGHRA, CDR2 YSYEKL. V shed 0 bases and J shed 2 bases, with 14 bases lying between them. Here the CDR3 reads CASSQEISGFGNQPQHF. CDR3 nucleotide sequence: TGCGCCAGCAGCCAAGAGATCTCAGGGTTTGGCAATCAGCCCCAGCATTTT.

The chain uses TRBV10-3 and TRBJ1-5; D is perhaps TRBD1 (6 bases). The CDR3 loop spans 13 amino acids. Germline CDR1 reads ENHRY; CDR2 reads SYGVKD. Trimming took 7 bases from V and 3 from J, leaving 10 bases between them. CDR3: CAINREPNQPQHF. CDR3 in DNA: TGTGCCATCAACAGGGAACCCAATCAGCCCCAGCATTTT.

CDR3: CASSSRHYTDTQYF. The DNA of the CDR3 is TGTGCCAGCAGCTCCCGACATTACACAGATACGCAGTATTTT. This chain links TRBV7-3 with TRBJ2-3; D unresolved. V lost 4 bases, J lost 2 bases, and 10 bases lay in between. The CDR3 spans 14 residues. The germline CDR1 and CDR2 sequences are SGHTA and FQGTGA.

The V and J genes are TRBV9 and TRBJ1-2, with TRBD1 as a possible D gene (5 bases). With 5 bases removed from V and 7 bases from J, the gap between germline ends came to 15 bases. Germline V gene lookup returns CDR1 SGDLS and CDR2 YYNGEE. This CDR3 is built from 13 residues. The CDR3 DNA sequence: TGTGCCAGCAGTTCGGGCGGAGGGACTGGCTACACCTTC. Residues: CASSSGGGTGYTF.